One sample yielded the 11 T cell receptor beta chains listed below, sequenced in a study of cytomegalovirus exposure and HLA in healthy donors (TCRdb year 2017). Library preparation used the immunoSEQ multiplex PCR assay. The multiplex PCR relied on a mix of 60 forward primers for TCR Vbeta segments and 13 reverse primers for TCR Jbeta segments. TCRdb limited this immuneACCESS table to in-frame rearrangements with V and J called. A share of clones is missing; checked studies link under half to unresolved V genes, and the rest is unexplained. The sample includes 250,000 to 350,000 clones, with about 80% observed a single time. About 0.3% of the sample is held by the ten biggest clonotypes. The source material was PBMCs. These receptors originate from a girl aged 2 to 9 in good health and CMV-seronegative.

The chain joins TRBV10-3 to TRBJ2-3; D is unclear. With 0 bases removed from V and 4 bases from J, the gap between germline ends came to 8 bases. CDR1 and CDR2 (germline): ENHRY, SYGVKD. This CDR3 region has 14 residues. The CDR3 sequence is CAISESRLADTQYF. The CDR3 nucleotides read TGTGCCATCAGTGAGTCTAGATTAGCAGATACGCAGTATTTT.

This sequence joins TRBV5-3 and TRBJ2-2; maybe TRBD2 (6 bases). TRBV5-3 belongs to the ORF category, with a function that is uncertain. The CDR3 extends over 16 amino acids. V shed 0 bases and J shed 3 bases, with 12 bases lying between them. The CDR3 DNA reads TGTGCCAGAAGCTTGGGCGGGGCGGTCCACACCGGGGAGCTGTTTTTT. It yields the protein CARSLGGAVHTGELFF.

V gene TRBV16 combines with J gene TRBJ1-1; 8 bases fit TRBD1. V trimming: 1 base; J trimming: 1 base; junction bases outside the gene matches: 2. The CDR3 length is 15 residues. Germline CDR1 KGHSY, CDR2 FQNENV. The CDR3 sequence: CASSQLQGENTEAFF. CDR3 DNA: TGTGCCAGCAGCCAATTACAGGGGGAGAACACTGAAGCTTTCTTT.

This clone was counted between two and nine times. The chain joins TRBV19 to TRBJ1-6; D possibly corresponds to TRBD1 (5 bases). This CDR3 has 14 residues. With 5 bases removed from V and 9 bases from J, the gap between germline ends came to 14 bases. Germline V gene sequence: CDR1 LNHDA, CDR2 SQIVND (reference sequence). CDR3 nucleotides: TGTGCCAGTAGTGGGGAGGGGTTCGGTTCACCCCTCCACTTT. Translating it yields CASSGEGFGSPLHF.

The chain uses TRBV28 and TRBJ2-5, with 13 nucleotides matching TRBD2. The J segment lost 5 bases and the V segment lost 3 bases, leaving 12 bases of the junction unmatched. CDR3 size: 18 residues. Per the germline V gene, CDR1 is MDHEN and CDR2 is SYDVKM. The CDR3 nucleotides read TGTGCCAGCAGTTTGGGCCTATCCGGACTAGCGGGAGTTGAGACCCAGTACTTC. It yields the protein CASSLGLSGLAGVETQYF.

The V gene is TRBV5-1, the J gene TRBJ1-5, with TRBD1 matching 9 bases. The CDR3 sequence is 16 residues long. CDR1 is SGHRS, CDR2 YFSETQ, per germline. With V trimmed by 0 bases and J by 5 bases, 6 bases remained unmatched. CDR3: CASSLVPGQGDQPQHF. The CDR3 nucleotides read TGCGCCAGCAGCTTGGTCCCGGGACAGGGTGATCAGCCCCAGCATTTT.

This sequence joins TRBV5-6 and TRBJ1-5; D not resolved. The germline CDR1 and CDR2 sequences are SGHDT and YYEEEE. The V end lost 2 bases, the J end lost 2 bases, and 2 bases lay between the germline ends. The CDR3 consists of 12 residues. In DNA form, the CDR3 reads TGTGCCAGCAGCTTCGGCAATCAGCCCCAGCATTTT. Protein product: CASSFGNQPQHF.

The CDR3 DNA follows: TGTGCCAGCAGCCCGGGACAGGGGATTCAGCCCCAGCATTTT. It translates to CASSPGQGIQPQHF. V and J are TRBV28 and TRBJ1-5; 10 nucleotides align to TRBD1. The CDR3 length is 14 residues. V shed 6 bases and J 6 bases; nucleotides not matched to a gene: 5. CDR1 and CDR2 (germline): MDHEN, SYDVKM.

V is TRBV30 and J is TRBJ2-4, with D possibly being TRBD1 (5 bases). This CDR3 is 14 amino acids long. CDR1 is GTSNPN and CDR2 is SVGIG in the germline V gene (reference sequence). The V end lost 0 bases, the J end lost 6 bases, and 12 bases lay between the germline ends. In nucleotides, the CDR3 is TGTGCCTGGAGTGTATGGGGCAGGCGAAACATTCAGTACTTC. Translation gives CAWSVWGRRNIQYF.

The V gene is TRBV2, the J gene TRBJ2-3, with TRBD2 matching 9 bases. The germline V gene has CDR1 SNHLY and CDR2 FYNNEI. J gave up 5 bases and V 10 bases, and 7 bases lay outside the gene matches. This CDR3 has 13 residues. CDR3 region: CATPGLARDTQYF. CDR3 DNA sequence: TGTGCCACCCCGGGACTAGCCCGAGATACGCAGTATTTT.

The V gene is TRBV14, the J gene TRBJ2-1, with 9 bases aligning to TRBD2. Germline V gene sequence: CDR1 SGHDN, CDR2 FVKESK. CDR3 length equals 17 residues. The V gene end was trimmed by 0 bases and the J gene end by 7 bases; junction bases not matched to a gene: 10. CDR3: CASSQDRWREGRNEQFF. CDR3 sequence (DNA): TGTGCCAGCAGCCAAGATCGGTGGCGGGAGGGCCGGAATGAGCAGTTCTTC.